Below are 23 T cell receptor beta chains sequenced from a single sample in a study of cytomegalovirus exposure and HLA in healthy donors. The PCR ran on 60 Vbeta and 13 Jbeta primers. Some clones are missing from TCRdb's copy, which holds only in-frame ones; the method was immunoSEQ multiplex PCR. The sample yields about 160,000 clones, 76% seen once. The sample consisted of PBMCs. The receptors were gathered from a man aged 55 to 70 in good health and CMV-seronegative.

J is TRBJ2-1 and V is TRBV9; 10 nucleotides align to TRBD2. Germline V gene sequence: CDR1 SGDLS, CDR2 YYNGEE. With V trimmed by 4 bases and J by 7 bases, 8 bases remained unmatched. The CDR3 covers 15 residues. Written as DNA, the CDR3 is TGTGCCAGCAGCCCCCTCCTAGCGGGGGATAATGAGCAGTTCTTC. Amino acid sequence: CASSPLLAGDNEQFF. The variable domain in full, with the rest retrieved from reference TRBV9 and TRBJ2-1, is DSGVTQTPKHLITATGQRVTLRCSPRSGDLSVYWYQQSLDQGLQFLIQYYNGEERAKGNILERFSAQQFPDLHSELNLSSLELGDSALYFCASSPLLAGDNEQFFGPGTRLTVL.

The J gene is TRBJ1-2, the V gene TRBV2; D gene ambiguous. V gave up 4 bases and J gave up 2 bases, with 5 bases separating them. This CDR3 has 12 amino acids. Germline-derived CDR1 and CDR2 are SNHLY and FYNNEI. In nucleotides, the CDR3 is TGTGCCAGCAGTGGGGAGAACTATGGCTACACCTTC. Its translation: CASSGENYGYTF.

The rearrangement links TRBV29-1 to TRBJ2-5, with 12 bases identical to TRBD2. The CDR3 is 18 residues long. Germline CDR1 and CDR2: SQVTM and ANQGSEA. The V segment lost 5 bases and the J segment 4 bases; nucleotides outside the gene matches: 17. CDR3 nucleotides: TGCAGCGTTTGGGGGGGGCTAGCGGGAGGGCCGTCCGGAGAGACCCAGTACTTC. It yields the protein CSVWGGLAGGPSGETQYF.

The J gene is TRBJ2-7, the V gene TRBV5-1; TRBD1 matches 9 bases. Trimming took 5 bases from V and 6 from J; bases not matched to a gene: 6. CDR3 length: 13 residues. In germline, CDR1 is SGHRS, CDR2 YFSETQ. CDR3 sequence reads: CASSRDREAEQYF. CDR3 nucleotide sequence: TGCGCCAGCAGTCGGGACAGGGAGGCCGAGCAGTACTTC.

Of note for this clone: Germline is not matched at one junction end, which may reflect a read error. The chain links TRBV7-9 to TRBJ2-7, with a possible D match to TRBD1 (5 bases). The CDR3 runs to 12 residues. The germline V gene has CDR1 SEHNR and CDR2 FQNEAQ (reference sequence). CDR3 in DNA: TGTTCCAGCAGCCAACGACAGTACGAGCAGTACTTC. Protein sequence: CSSSQRQYEQYF.

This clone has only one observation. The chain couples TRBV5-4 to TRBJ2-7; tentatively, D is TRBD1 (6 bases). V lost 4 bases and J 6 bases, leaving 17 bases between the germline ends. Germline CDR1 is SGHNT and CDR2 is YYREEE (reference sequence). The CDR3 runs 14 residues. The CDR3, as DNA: TGTGCCAGCAGCCGTCCCGGGACACTTCCCGAGCAGTACTTC. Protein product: CASSRPGTLPEQYF. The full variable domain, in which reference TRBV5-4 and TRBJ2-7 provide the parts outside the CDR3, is ETGVTQSPTHLIKTRGQQVTLRCSSQSGHNTVSWYQQALGQGPQFIFQYYREEENGRGNFPPRFSGLQFPNYSSELNVNALELDDSALYLCASSRPGTLPEQYFGPGTRLTVT.

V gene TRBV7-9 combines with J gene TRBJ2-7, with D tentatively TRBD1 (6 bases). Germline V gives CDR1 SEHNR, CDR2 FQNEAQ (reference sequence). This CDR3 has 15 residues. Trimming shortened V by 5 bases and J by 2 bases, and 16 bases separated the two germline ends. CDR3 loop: CASSPGQHLTYEQYF. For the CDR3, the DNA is TGTGCCAGCAGCCCAGGACAGCACCTAACCTACGAGCAGTACTTC.

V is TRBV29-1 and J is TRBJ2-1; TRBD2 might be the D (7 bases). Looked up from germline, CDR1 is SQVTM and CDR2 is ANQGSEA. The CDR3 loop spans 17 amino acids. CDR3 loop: CRIPGGQPKYSYNEQFF. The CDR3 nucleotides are TGCAGAATCCCGGGGGGCCAACCGAAATACTCCTACAATGAGCAGTTCTTC.

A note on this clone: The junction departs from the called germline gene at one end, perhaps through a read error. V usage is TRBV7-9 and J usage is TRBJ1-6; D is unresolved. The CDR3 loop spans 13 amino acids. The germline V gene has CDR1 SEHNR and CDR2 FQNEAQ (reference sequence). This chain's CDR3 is CSSSLDGDSPLHF. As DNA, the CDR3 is TGTTCCAGCAGCTTAGACGGAGATTCACCCCTCCACTTT.

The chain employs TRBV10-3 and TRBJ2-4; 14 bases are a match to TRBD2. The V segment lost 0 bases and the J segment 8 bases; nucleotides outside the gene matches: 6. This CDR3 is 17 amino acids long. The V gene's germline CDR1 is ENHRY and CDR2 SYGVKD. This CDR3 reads CAISESRLAGGGDIQYF. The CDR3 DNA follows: TGTGCCATCAGTGAGTCGAGACTAGCGGGAGGGGGTGACATTCAGTACTTC.

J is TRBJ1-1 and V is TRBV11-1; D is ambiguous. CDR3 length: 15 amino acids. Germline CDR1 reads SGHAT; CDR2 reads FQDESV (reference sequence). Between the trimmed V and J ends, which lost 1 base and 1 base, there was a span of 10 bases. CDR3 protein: CASSLGIGANTEAFF. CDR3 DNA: TGTGCCAGCAGCTTAGGGATAGGAGCGAACACTGAAGCTTTCTTT.

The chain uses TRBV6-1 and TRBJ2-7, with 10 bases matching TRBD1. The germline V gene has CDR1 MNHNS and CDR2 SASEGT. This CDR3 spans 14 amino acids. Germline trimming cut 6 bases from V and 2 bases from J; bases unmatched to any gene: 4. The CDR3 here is CASSATGGAYEQYF. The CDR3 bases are TGTGCCAGCAGCGCGACAGGGGGCGCCTACGAGCAGTACTTC.

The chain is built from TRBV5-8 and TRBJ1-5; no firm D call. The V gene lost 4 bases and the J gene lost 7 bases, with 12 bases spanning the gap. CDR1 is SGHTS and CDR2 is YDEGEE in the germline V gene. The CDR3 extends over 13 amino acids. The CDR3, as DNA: TGTGCCAGCAGCCGATACAGAAACCAGCCCCAGCATTTT. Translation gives CASSRYRNQPQHF.

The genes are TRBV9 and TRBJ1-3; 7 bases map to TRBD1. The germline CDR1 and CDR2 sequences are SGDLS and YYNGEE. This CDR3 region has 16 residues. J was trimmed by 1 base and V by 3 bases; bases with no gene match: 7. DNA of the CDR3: TGTGCCAGCAGCGCGCCTATGACAGGGTCTGGAAACACCATATATTTT. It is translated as CASSAPMTGSGNTIYF.

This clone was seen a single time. The CDR3 loop reads CATSRVGASPYNEQFF. CDR3 nucleotides: TGTGCCACCAGCAGAGTTGGCGCTAGTCCCTACAATGAGCAGTTCTTC. The chain has TRBV15 and TRBJ2-1; unclear D gene. The CDR3 sequence is 16 residues long. CDR1 and CDR2 from the germline V gene are LNHNV and YYDKDF (reference sequence). V gave up 1 base and J gave up 2 bases, with 12 bases separating them.

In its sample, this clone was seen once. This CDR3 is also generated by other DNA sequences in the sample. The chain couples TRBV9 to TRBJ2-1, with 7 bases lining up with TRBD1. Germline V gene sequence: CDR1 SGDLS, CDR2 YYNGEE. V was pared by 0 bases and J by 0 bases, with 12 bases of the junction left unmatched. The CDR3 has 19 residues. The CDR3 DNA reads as TGTGCCAGCAGCGTAGTCGGGACAGTGGGGCGCGGCTCCTACAATGAGCAGTTCTTC. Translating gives CASSVVGTVGRGSYNEQFF.

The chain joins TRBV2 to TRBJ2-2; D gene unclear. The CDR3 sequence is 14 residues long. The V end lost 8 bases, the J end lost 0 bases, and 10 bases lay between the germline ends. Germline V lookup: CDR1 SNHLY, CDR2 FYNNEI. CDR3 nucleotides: TGTGCCAGCCAACTCTTGACGAACACCGGGGAGCTGTTTTTT. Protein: CASQLLTNTGELFF.

The CDR3 region has the DNA TGTGCCAGCGGCAGGACAGCTGCTCCCACCTACGAGCAGTACTTC. Encoded protein: CASGRTAAPTYEQYF. This chain links TRBV7-2 with TRBJ2-7; perhaps TRBD1 as D (6 bases). The V gene's germline CDR1 is SGHTA and CDR2 FQGNSA. With 8 bases removed from V and 2 bases from J, the gap between germline ends came to 19 bases. The CDR3 length is 15 residues. The entire variable domain, with the rest obtained from reference TRBV7-2 and TRBJ2-7, is as follows: GAGVSQSPSNKVTEKGKDVELRCDPISGHTALYWYRQSLGQGLEFLIYFQGNSAPDKSGLPSDRFSAERTGGSVSTLTIQRTQQEDSAVYLCASGRTAAPTYEQYFGPGTRLTVT.

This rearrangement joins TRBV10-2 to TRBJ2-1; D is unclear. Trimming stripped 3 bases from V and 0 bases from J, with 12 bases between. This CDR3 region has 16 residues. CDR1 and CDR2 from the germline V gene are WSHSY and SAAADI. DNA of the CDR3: TGCGCCAGCAGTGACGGCGGAGCCCCCTCCTACAATGAGCAGTTCTTC. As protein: CASSDGGAPSYNEQFF.

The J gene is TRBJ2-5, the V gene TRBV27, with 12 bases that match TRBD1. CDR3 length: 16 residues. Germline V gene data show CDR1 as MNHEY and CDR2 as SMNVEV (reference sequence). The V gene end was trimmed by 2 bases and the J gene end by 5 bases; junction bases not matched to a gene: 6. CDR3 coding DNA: TGTGCCAGCAGTTTACTGGGACAGGGGGCGCGTGAGACCCAGTACTTC. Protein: CASSLLGQGARETQYF.

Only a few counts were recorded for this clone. CDR3 DNA: TGTGCCAGCAGCGTAGTCGGAGGTGGCTACACCTTC. Translated: CASSVVGGGYTF. The chain carries TRBV9 and TRBJ1-2; D unresolved. V lost 0 bases to trimming and J lost 7 bases, with 7 bases between them. The CDR3 runs 12 residues. Per the germline V gene, CDR1 is SGDLS and CDR2 is YYNGEE.

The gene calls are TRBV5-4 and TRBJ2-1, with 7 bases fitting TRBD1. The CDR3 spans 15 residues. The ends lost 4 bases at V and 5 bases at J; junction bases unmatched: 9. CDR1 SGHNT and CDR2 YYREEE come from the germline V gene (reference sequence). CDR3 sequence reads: CASSHRDRINNEQFF. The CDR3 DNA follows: TGTGCCAGCAGCCACCGGGACAGAATCAACAATGAGCAGTTCTTC.

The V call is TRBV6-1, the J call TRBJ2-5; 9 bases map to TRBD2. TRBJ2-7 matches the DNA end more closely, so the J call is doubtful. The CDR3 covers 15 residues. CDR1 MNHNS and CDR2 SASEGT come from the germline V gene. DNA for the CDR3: TGTGCCAGCAGTGAGCTATGGCGGGAGGGCTACGAGCAGTACTTC. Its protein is CASSELWREGYEQYF.